A selection of T cell receptor beta chains follows, all from one sample in a study of cytomegalovirus exposure and HLA in healthy donors. The data were produced by immunoSEQ multiplex PCR, yet TCRdb's version contains in-frame clones alone and is incomplete. The repertoire consists of around 150,000 clones, with 60% to 85% occurring once and the leading ten covering 2.5% to 3.5%. The specimen was PBMCs. These receptors were collected from a male donor in good health and CMV-seronegative. The CDR3 runs from the conserved cysteine through the conserved F or W. Fields, in order: CDR3 length, V gene, CDR3 protein.

>14|TRBV7-7
CASSLQGAGNTIYF
>15|TRBV6-5
CASSALTGGGETQYF
>11|TRBV9
CASSASTEAFF
>13|TRBV7-8
CASSSGFRETQYF
>15|TRBV4-2
CASSQDTGSGNTIYF
>14|TRBV4-1
CASSLADSQETQYF
>18|TRBV5-6
CASSQDDRLALGGYGYTF
>11|TRBV29-1
CSVVVNYGYTF
>15|TRBV7-3
CASSLGQGFNTEAFF
>15|TRBV10-1
CASSERLQQRYEQYF